This TCR beta chain was recorded in a study of blood T cell repertoires in COVID-19. This CDR3 has 15 residues. Germline CDR1 reads SNHLY; CDR2 reads FYNNEI. After removal of 7 bases from V and 2 bases from J, the junction contained 11 bases not matched to a gene. Generated by immunoSEQ multiplex PCR, the TCRdb table keeps only in-frame clones and is missing some. The sample has 450,000 to 500,000 clones, 88% seen once. The J gene is TRBJ2-7, the V gene TRBV2, with 7 nucleotides matching TRBD1. Input material: PBMCs or T cells enriched from blood (not recorded which). The source of this sequence is a woman in her sixties or seventies who had recovered from COVID-19. The CDR3 coding sequence is TGTGCCAGCAAGAATGACAGGGAATTAACCTACGAGCAGTACTTC. Translated, it gives CASKNDRELTYEQYF.